Each of the 16 T cell receptor beta chains below was sequenced from the same sample in a study of blood T cell repertoires in COVID-19. Profiling relied on immunoSEQ multiplex PCR, and the TCRdb table lists in-frame clones only, not all of them. The table has some 190,000 clones, 80% to 90% seen once. The specimen sequenced was peripheral blood. Receptors originate from a human donor with active or convalescent COVID-19. The donor label of this sample is uncertain.

This rearrangement joins TRBV5-1 to TRBJ2-2; 8 bases map to TRBD1. Per germline, CDR1 SGHRS and CDR2 YFSETQ. This CDR3 contains 14 residues. J gave up 4 bases and V 3 bases, and 2 bases lay outside the gene matches. CDR3 sequence: CASSSGGPTGELFF. Here the CDR3 DNA reads TGCGCCAGCAGCTCAGGGGGCCCCACCGGGGAGCTGTTTTTT.

This clone was recorded a few times. The V and J genes are TRBV6-2 or TRBV6-3 and TRBJ1-5; D remains unclear. Trimming removed 2 bases at V and 0 bases at J, with 11 bases between. The CDR3 extends over 16 amino acids. Germline V lookup: CDR1 MNHEY, CDR2 SVGEGT. CDR3 loop: CASSYPPTYSNQPQHF. Written as DNA, the CDR3 is TGTGCCAGCAGTTACCCTCCAACTTATAGCAATCAGCCCCAGCATTTT.

The V call is TRBV4-1, the J call TRBJ2-3; 9 bases line up with TRBD2. The germline V gene has CDR1 MGHRA and CDR2 YSYEKL. CDR3 length equals 17 residues. After removal of 1 base from V and 1 base from J, the junction contained 6 bases not matched to a gene. The CDR3 nucleotides read TGCGCCAGCAGCCAAGGCTCAGCGGGAGGAGGCACAGATACGCAGTATTTT. Amino acids: CASSQGSAGGGTDTQYF.

The chain carries TRBV6-2 or TRBV6-3 and TRBJ2-5, with 13 bases aligning to TRBD2. Germline CDR1 and CDR2: MNHEY and SVGEGT. V lost 2 bases and J lost 2; bases outside the gene matches: 2. The CDR3 is 16 amino acids. CDR3 amino acids: CASSYRTSGGQETQYF. As DNA, the CDR3 is TGTGCCAGCAGTTACAGGACTAGCGGGGGACAAGAGACCCAGTACTTC.

The gene calls are TRBV9 and TRBJ2-3, with TRBD2 as a possible D gene (6 bases). CDR3 length: 15 amino acids. Germline V gene data show CDR1 as SGDLS and CDR2 as YYNGEE. Trimming cost V 2 bases and J 2 bases, with 12 bases left between them. CDR3 DNA sequence: TGTGCCAGCAGCGTCTCCGGGACTTTCACAGATACGCAGTATTTT. Translated, it gives CASSVSGTFTDTQYF.

V usage is TRBV19 and J usage is TRBJ1-5; TRBD1 is a possible D gene (6 bases). The V gene lost 10 bases and the J gene lost 11 bases, with 21 bases spanning the gap. CDR3 length: 13 residues. Germline V gene lookup returns CDR1 LNHDA and CDR2 SQIVND (reference sequence). CDR3 DNA: TGTGCCACCCGGGCCGGGGGGCCCTCGGCCCAGCATTTT. Its translation is CATRAGGPSAQHF.

The table lists this clone with a few counts. This chain uses TRBV25-1 with TRBJ2-2; the match to TRBD1 covers 7 bases. The germline V gene has CDR1 MGHDK and CDR2 SYGVNS. The CDR3 has 14 residues. Trimming removed 7 bases from V and 4 bases from J; junction bases left unmatched: 6. CDR3 residues: CASTRQGITGELFF. The DNA for the CDR3 is TGTGCCAGCACCCGACAGGGCATCACCGGGGAGCTGTTTTTT.

CDR3 protein: CASRIQGWTEAFF. For the CDR3, the DNA is TGTGCCAGCAGGATACAGGGGTGGACTGAAGCTTTCTTT. This chain connects TRBV12-3 or TRBV12-4 to TRBJ1-1; 7 bases line up with TRBD1. Losses at the gene ends were 6 bases for V and 5 bases for J; bases not matched to a gene: 6. The CDR3 sequence is 13 residues long.

This chain links TRBV7-3 with TRBJ2-6; TRBD2 might be the D (5 bases). Germline lookup yields CDR1 SGHTA and CDR2 FQGTGA. V shed 7 bases and J shed 1 base, with 11 bases lying between them. The CDR3 consists of 15 residues. The CDR3 DNA follows: TGTGCCAGCACGAATACTAGGTCTGGGGCCAACGTCCTGACTTTC. It encodes CASTNTRSGANVLTF.

In this sample, this clone turned up a few times. The V call is TRBV9, the J call TRBJ2-2, with 14 positions matching TRBD2. The V gene end was trimmed by 3 bases and the J gene end by 3 bases; junction bases not matched to a gene: 7. CDR3 size: 18 residues. Germline V lookup: CDR1 SGDLS, CDR2 YYNGEE. CDR3 protein: CASSAGTSGSAHTGELFF. The CDR3 nucleotides are TGTGCCAGCAGCGCCGGGACTAGCGGGAGCGCCCACACCGGGGAGCTGTTTTTT. Variable domain in full (rest from reference TRBV9 and TRBJ2-2): DSGVTQTPKHLITATGQRVTLRCSPRSGDLSVYWYQQSLDQGLQFLIQYYNGEERAKGNILERFSAQQFPDLHSELNLSSLELGDSALYFCASSAGTSGSAHTGELFFGEGSRLTVL.

The V gene is TRBV11-1, the J gene TRBJ2-3; the match to TRBD1 covers 8 bases. Germline V gene data show CDR1 as SGHAT and CDR2 as FQDESV (reference sequence). The CDR3 extends over 14 amino acids. V gave up 6 bases and J gave up 1 base; unmatched junction bases: 3. CDR3: CASRHRGGTDTQYF. The DNA of the CDR3 is TGTGCCAGCAGACACAGGGGGGGCACAGATACGCAGTATTTT.

The gene calls are TRBV6-2 or TRBV6-3 and TRBJ1-5, with 7 bases aligning to TRBD1. J gave up 4 bases and V 0 bases, and 3 bases lay outside the gene matches. Germline CDR1 and CDR2: MNHEY and SVGEGT. The CDR3 extends over 15 amino acids. The CDR3 region has the DNA TGTGCCAGCAGTTACTCGAAACAGGGGAATCAGCCCCAGCATTTT. Encoded protein: CASSYSKQGNQPQHF.

The gene calls are TRBV30 and TRBJ1-4, with a tentative D call TRBD1 (6 bases). V was shortened by 2 bases and J by 11 bases, with 12 bases between the two germline ends. The germline CDR1 and CDR2 sequences are GTSNPN and SVGIG (reference sequence). The CDR3 contains 12 residues. The CDR3 is CAWSSKGGKLFF. In DNA form, the CDR3 reads TGTGCCTGGAGTTCGAAAGGGGGTAAACTGTTTTTT. Complete variable domain (other parts from reference TRBV30 and TRBJ1-4): SQTIHQWPATLVQPVGSPLSLECTVEGTSNPNLYWYRQAAGRGLQLLFYSVGIGQISSEVPQNLSASRPQDRQFILSSKKLLLSDSGFYLCAWSSKGGKLFFGSGTQLSVL.

V gene TRBV7-9 combines with J gene TRBJ1-4; D unresolved. With 3 bases removed from V and 8 bases from J, the gap between germline ends came to 13 bases. CDR1 and CDR2 from the germline V gene are SEHNR and FQNEAQ (reference sequence). CDR3 length equals 14 residues. The CDR3 DNA is TGTGCCAGCAGCTTCGACCTCCGAGGGGAAAAACTGTTTTTT. Translation: CASSFDLRGEKLFF.

The chain links TRBV7-6 to TRBJ2-6, with a weak D call TRBD2 (5 bases). From germline, CDR1 is SGHVS and CDR2 FNYEAQ. The CDR3 consists of 15 residues. Trimming pared 5 bases from V and 3 bases from J, leaving 11 bases between. In DNA, the CDR3 is TGTGCCAGCAGCCCTGCTCGGGGTGGGGCCAACGTCCTGACTTTC. This translates into CASSPARGGANVLTF.

The rearrangement uses TRBV27 and TRBJ2-3, with TRBD1 matching over 10 bases. The V segment lost 6 bases and the J segment 4 bases; nucleotides outside the gene matches: 10. The germline CDR1 and CDR2 sequences are MNHEY and SMNVEV (reference sequence). The CDR3 is made up of 16 amino acids. CDR3: CASRGSRTGGADTQYF. The CDR3 region has the DNA TGTGCCAGCAGGGGGTCAAGGACAGGGGGGGCAGATACGCAGTATTTT.